This T cell receptor beta chain was identified in a study of shared clonotypes between healthy human individuals. Findings and caveats of the study: Against clonotypes common to all four donors, non-shared ones had lower generation probabilities.

Sequencing used immunoSEQ multiplex PCR; TCRdb keeps in-frame clones, though not all of them. The sample includes millions of clones, just over 90% of them seen just once. Only Caucasian adults living in Nashville, Tennessee served as donors. Regarding this clone: Antigen specificity is unknown.

Sequenced sample: naive CD4+ T cells sorted from blood. Subset defined: CD45RA+ positively selected. This TCR was recovered from a man aged 18-30 years in good health.

As DNA, the CDR3 is TGTGCCAGCAGCCCGGGGGCCCCCCGCACAGATACGCAGTATTTT. This encodes CASSPGAPRTDTQYF. The V call is TRBV5-4, the J call TRBJ2-3, with D possibly called TRBD1 or TRBD2 (6 bases each). The length of the CDR3 is 15 residues. With 4 bases removed from V and 1 base from J, the gap between germline ends came to 13 bases. Germline lookup yields CDR1 SGHNT and CDR2 YYREEE (reference sequence).